What follows are 8 T cell receptor beta chains derived from one specimen sequenced in a study of cytomegalovirus exposure and HLA in healthy donors. The PCR used 60 Vbeta and 13 Jbeta primers. TCRdb's copy holds only in-frame clones and misses some; the assay was immunoSEQ multiplex PCR. The sample records over 130,000 clones, around 80% being singletons. The sequenced sample was PBMCs. Receptors originate from a man aged 25 to 45 in good health and CMV-seropositive.

This clone appeared a single time. V usage is TRBV2 and J usage is TRBJ1-5; 9 bases agree with TRBD1. Germline assignment: CDR1 SNHLY and CDR2 FYNNEI. The CDR3 length is 18 residues. Germline trimming cut 6 bases from V and 0 bases from J; bases unmatched to any gene: 12. The chain's CDR3 is CASSPTGQGFYSNQPQHF. The CDR3 region has the DNA TGTGCCAGCAGCCCCACGGGACAGGGCTTTTATAGCAATCAGCCCCAGCATTTT.

The chain couples TRBV12-5 to TRBJ1-1; 9 bases map to TRBD1. There are 17 residues in the CDR3. Germline-derived CDR1 and CDR2 are LGHNT and FRNRAP. V was pared by 4 bases and J by 5 bases, with 14 bases of the junction left unmatched. CDR3 sequence reads: CASGSPMTGQGITEAFF. The DNA for the CDR3 is TGTGCTAGTGGTTCTCCAATGACGGGACAGGGAATTACTGAAGCTTTCTTT.

The chain links TRBV28 to TRBJ2-5, with D possibly being TRBD2 (7 bases). Germline CDR1 is MDHEN and CDR2 is SYDVKM. This CDR3 region has 12 residues. V was trimmed by 7 bases and J by 6 bases, leaving 12 bases between them. The CDR3: CASNGGLKTQYF. CDR3 bases: TGTGCCAGCAACGGGGGGCTGAAGACCCAGTACTTC.

V and J are TRBV18 and TRBJ2-3; TRBD2 is a possible D gene (6 bases). The CDR3 loop spans 11 amino acids. With 5 bases removed from V and 8 bases from J, the gap between germline ends came to 8 bases. Germline V gene lookup returns CDR1 KGHSH and CDR2 LQKENI. CDR3 in amino acids: CASSEEGTQYF. CDR3 DNA sequence: TGTGCCAGCTCAGAGGAGGGTACGCAGTATTTT. Full variable domain (remainder filled in from reference TRBV18 and TRBJ2-3): NAGVMQNPRHLVRRRGQEARLRCSPMKGHSHVYWYRQLPEEGLKFMVYLQKENIIDESGMPKERFSAEFPKEGPSILRIQQVVRGDSAAYFCASSEEGTQYFGPGTRLTVL.

The J gene is TRBJ2-5, the V gene TRBV28; 10 positions match TRBD2. The better agreement between TRBJ2-7 and the DNA end casts doubt on the J call. The CDR3 is 17 residues long. Germline V gives CDR1 MDHEN, CDR2 SYDVKM. For the CDR3, the DNA is TGTGCCAGCCTACAGCCCATGACTAGCGGGTACTCCTACGAGCAGTACTTC. It specifies CASLQPMTSGYSYEQYF.

CDR3 region: CATHSGGAYTGELFF. Written as DNA, the CDR3 is TGTGCCACTCATAGCGGGGGGGCCTACACCGGGGAGCTGTTTTTT. The chain couples TRBV5-4 to TRBJ2-2; 11 bases are a match to TRBD2. Germline CDR1 SGHNT, CDR2 YYREEE (reference sequence). Unmatched junction bases numbered 7, after V lost 9 bases and J lost 3 bases. This CDR3 contains 15 residues. The entire variable domain, with the rest obtained from reference TRBV5-4 and TRBJ2-2, is as follows: ETGVTQSPTHLIKTRGQQVTLRCSSQSGHNTVSWYQQALGQGPQFIFQYYREEENGRGNFPPRFSGLQFPNYSSELNVNALELDDSALYLCATHSGGAYTGELFFGEGSRLTVL.

The V gene is TRBV4-1, the J gene TRBJ2-1; TRBD2 aligns across 14 bases. V trimming: 6 bases; J trimming: 3 bases; junction bases outside the gene matches: 10. The germline CDR1 and CDR2 sequences are MGHRA and YSYEKL. CDR3 length equals 18 residues. The CDR3 nucleotides are TGCGCCAGCAGTACTCCGGAGGGACTAGCGGGAGACTACAATGAGCAGTTCTTC. It translates to CASSTPEGLAGDYNEQFF.

This chain links TRBV4-2 with TRBJ2-5; D remains ambiguous. Germline lookup yields CDR1 LGHNA and CDR2 YNFKEQ. The V gene lost 5 bases and the J gene lost 2 bases, with 9 bases spanning the gap. CDR3 length: 13 residues. This CDR3 is CASSFGQQETQYF. DNA for the CDR3: TGTGCCAGCAGCTTTGGGCAGCAAGAGACCCAGTACTTC.